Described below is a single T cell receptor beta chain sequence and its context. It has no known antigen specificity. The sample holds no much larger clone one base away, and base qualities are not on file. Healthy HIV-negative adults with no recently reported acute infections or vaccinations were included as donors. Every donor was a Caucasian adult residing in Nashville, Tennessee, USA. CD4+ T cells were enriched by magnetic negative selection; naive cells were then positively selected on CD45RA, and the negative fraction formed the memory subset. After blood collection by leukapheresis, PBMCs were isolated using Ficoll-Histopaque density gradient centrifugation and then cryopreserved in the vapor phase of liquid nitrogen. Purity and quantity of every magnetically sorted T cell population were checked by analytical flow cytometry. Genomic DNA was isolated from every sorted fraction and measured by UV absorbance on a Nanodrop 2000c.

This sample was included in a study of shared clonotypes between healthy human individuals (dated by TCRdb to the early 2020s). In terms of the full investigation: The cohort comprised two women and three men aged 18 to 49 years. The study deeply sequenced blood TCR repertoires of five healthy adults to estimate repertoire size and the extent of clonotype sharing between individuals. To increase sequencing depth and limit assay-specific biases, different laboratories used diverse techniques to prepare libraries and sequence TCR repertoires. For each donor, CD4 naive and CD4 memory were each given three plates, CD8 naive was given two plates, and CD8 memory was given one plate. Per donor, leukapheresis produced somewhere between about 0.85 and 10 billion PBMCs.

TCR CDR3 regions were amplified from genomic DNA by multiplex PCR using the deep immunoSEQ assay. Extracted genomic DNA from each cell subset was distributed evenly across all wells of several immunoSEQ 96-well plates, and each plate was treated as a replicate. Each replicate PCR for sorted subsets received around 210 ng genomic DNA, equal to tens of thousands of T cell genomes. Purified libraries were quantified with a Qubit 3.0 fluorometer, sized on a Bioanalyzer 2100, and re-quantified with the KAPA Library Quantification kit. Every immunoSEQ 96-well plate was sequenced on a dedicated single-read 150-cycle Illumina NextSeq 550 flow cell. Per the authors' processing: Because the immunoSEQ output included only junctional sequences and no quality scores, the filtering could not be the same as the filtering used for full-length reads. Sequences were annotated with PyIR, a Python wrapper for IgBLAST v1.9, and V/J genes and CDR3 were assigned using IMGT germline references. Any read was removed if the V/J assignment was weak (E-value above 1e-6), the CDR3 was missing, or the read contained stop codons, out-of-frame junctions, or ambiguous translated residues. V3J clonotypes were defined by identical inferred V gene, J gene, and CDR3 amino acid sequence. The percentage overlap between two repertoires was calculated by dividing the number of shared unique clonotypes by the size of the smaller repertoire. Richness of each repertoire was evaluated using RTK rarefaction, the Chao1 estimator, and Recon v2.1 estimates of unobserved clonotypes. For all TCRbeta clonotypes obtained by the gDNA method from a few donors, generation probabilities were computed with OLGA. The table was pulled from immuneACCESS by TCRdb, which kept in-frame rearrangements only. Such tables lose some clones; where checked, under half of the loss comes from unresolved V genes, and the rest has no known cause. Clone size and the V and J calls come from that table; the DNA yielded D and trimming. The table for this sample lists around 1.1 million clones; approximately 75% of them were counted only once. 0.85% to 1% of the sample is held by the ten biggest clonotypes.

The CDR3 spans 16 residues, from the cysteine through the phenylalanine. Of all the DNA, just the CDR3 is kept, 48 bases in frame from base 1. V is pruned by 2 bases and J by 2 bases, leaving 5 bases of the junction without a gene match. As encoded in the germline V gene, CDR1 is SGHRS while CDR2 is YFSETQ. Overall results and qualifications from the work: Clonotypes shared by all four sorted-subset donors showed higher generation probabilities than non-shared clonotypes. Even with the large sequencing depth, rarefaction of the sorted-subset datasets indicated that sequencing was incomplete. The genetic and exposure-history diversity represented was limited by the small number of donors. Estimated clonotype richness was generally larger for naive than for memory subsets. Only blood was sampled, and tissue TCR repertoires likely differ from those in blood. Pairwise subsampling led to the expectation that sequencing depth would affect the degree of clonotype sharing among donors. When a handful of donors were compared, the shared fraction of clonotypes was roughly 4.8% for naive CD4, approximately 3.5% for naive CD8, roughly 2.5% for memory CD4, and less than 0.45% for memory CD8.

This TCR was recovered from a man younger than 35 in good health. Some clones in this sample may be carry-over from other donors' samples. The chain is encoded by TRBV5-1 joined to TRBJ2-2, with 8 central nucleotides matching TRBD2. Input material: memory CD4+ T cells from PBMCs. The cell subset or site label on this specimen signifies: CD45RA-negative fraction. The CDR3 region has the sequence CASSLAGVGNTGELFF. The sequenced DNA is TGCGCCAGCAGCTTAGCGGGAGTGGGTAACACCGGGGAGCTGTTTTTT.